This TCR beta chain was captured by sequencing in a study of blood T cell repertoires in COVID-19. Study overall: Researchers got acute and convalescent COVID-19 samples from the United States, Italy and Spain. In each case, the material was cDNA or gDNA derived from T cells, B-cell-depleted T cells, or PBMCs.

As originally analysed: It was from reference gene primer amplification that nucleated cell counts were estimated. Generated by immunoSEQ multiplex PCR, the TCRdb table keeps only in-frame clones and is missing some. The DNA gave D and trimming, while V, J and clone size come from that table. The sample includes roughly 250,000 clones, around 90% seen only once; the top ten take around 2.5%. A Seattle source enrolled patients during active infection and followed them longitudinally. Looked up from germline, CDR1 is SGHTA and CDR2 is FQGNSA. The CDR3 is made up of 11 amino acids. Trimming removed 4 bases from V and 3 bases from J, with 2 bases in between.

The chain couples TRBV7-2 to TRBJ2-3; D not certain. The sample taken for sequencing was peripheral blood. The TCR was taken from a person aged 18 to 29 with COVID-19, enrolled during active disease. The CDR3 DNA reads TGTGCCAGCAGCTCGACAGATACGCAGTATTTT. Its protein product is CASSSTDTQYF.